The present T cell receptor beta chain was sequenced within a study of follicular helper T cells after annual influenza vaccination. This clone was observed a single time. The antigen is unknown. TCRdb's copy holds only in-frame clones and misses some; the assay was immunoSEQ multiplex PCR. The data show about 14,000 clones, roughly 80% seen once. Germline V gene sequence: CDR1 SGHAT, CDR2 FQNNGV. V dropped 5 bases and J dropped 2 bases, with 12 bases sitting between them. This CDR3 spans 14 amino acids. Time point given: 2015-2016 season, pre-vaccination. General study findings and limits: Just 10-20% of cells analyzed had recovered productive TCRB sequences. Day 7 ICOS+CD38+ clones were most often found later in ICOS-CD38- cTfh cells.

The sample was CXCR5- memory CD4+ T cells sorted from blood, taken on the day of influenza vaccination. This clonotype was sampled from an adult who received the influenza vaccine. This chain links TRBV11-2 with TRBJ2-5; tentative D call: TRBD1 (6 bases). The CDR3 protein is CASSPGQTQETQYF. For the CDR3, the DNA is TGTGCCAGCAGCCCTGGACAGACGCAAGAGACCCAGTACTTC.